The rows below give T cell receptor beta chains drawn from one sample of a study of blood T cell repertoires in COVID-19. Clones were sequenced by immunoSEQ multiplex PCR, and TCRdb holds only the in-frame ones, with some missing. Here the sample spans over 80,000 clones, 90% being singletons. The source material was peripheral blood. These receptors all come from a man in his 60s with acute or convalescent COVID-19. The CDR3 runs from the conserved cysteine through the conserved F or W. D genes are given only for firm matches. Size is stated for part of the rows, as once, few or many counts, or as a class when the clone is expanded.

D | J | V | size | DNA | CDR3
TRBD2 | TRBJ2-7 | TRBV28 | few | TGTGCCAGCAGGATCACTAGCGGGAGGTCCTACGAGCAGTACTTC | CASRITSGRSYEQYF
NA | TRBJ1-6 | TRBV19 | NA | TGTGCCACCCCGACAGCCTCTAATTCACCCCTCCACTTT | CATPTASNSPLHF
NA | TRBJ1-6 | TRBV30 | once | TGTGCCTGGAATCGACAGCGGGACTCACCCCTCCACTTT | CAWNRQRDSPLHF
NA | TRBJ1-3 | TRBV10-3 | NA | TGTGCCATCAGCCAGGACAACTCGGGAAACACCATATATTTT | CAISQDNSGNTIYF
NA | TRBJ1-4 | TRBV5-6 | NA | TGTGCCAGCAGCGCCTACAGGGACATCGGGGAAAAACTGTTTTTT | CASSAYRDIGEKLFF
TRBD2 | TRBJ2-7 | TRBV7-8 | few | TGTGCCAGCAGCTTAGCGGGAGGGCTCAACGAGCAGTACTTC | CASSLAGGLNEQYF
NA | TRBJ2-1 | TRBV18 | NA | TGTGCCAGCTCACCCAGCTACAATGAGCAGTTCTTC | CASSPSYNEQFF
NA | TRBJ2-7 | TRBV10-3 | NA | TGTGCCATCCATCTCGGCGGGGCGGAGGGGGAGCAGTACTTC | CAIHLGGAEGEQYF
TRBD2 | TRBJ2-7 | TRBV28 | NA | TGTGCCAGCAGTTTATTAGGGACTAGCGGTTACGAGCAGTACTTC | CASSLLGTSGYEQYF
NA | TRBJ1-2 | TRBV5-4 | once | TGTGCCAGCAGCACGAAGGTTTCCGGACAGATCTATGGCTACACCTTC | CASSTKVSGQIYGYTF
NA | TRBJ1-2 | TRBV2 | few | TGTGCCAGCAGTGAACTCGGGTTATATGGCTACACCTTC | CASSELGLYGYTF
NA | TRBJ2-7 | TRBV14 | NA | TGTGCCAGCAGCCAAGTCAAGAGCGAGCAGTACTTC | CASSQVKSEQYF
NA | TRBJ1-6 | TRBV7-9 | NA | TGTGCCAGCAGCTTAGACAGGGCCCTGATTTCACCCCTCCACTTT | CASSLDRALISPLHF
NA | TRBJ2-5 | TRBV19 | NA | TGTGCCAGTACCCCGGGTCCATCACCCAGAGAGACCCAGTACTTC | CASTPGPSPRETQYF
NA | TRBJ1-2 | TRBV7-8 | few | TGTGCCAGCAGCCACCAGGGGCAAGACTATGGCTACACCTTC | CASSHQGQDYGYTF
NA | TRBJ2-7 | TRBV5-5 | NA | TGTGCCAGCAGCTTGGTAAGGGGTCCCTACGAGCAGTACTTC | CASSLVRGPYEQYF
NA | TRBJ1-1 | TRBV6-6 | NA | TGTGCCAGCAGTTACCCGGGGGGAGAGAACACTGAAGCTTTCTTT | CASSYPGGENTEAFF
TRBD2 | TRBJ2-1 | TRBV27 | NA | TGTGCCAGCAGTTGGACTAGCGGGGCTGAGCAGTTCTTC | CASSWTSGAEQFF
NA | TRBJ1-1 | TRBV18 | few | TGTGCCAGCTCACGAGACACGAACACTGAAGCTTTCTTT | CASSRDTNTEAFF
NA | TRBJ2-3 | TRBV5-4 | NA | TGTGCCAGCAGACACCAGGGGAGCCCGCAAGATACGCAGTATTTT | CASRHQGSPQDTQYF
TRBD1 | TRBJ1-5 | TRBV28 | once | TGTGCCAGCAGCGGCGGGACAGGGGAAAATCAGCCCCAGCATTTT | CASSGGTGENQPQHF
NA | TRBJ1-1 | TRBV5-5 | NA | TGTGCCAGCAGCTTGGACAGTTGGAACACTGAAGCTTTCTTT | CASSLDSWNTEAFF
TRBD2 | TRBJ2-5 | TRBV11-1 | NA | TGTGCCAGCAGCTTAGCTCCCCCGTGGGCGGGAGGGGAGACCCAGTACTTC | CASSLAPPWAGGETQYF
TRBD1 | TRBJ2-7 | TRBV29-1 | NA | TGCAGCGTCCGACAGGGTTCCGAGCAGTACTTC | CSVRQGSEQYF
TRBD2 | TRBJ2-2 | TRBV9 | few | TGTGCCAGCAGTTCAACCGGGGGGTCCGGGGAGCTGTTTTTT | CASSSTGGSGELFF
TRBD1 | TRBJ2-3 | TRBV24-1 | NA | TGTGCCACCAGTCCGACAGGGGGGTCAGATACGCAGTATTTT | CATSPTGGSDTQYF
NA | TRBJ2-7 | TRBV29-1 | NA | TGCAGCGTTAGTGCGTCGGCGGGAACCTACGAGCAGTACTTC | CSVSASAGTYEQYF
TRBD2 | TRBJ2-7 | TRBV7-2 | NA | TGTGCCAGCAGCTTAGCTTGGACTAGCGTATACTACGAGCAGTACTTC | CASSLAWTSVYYEQYF